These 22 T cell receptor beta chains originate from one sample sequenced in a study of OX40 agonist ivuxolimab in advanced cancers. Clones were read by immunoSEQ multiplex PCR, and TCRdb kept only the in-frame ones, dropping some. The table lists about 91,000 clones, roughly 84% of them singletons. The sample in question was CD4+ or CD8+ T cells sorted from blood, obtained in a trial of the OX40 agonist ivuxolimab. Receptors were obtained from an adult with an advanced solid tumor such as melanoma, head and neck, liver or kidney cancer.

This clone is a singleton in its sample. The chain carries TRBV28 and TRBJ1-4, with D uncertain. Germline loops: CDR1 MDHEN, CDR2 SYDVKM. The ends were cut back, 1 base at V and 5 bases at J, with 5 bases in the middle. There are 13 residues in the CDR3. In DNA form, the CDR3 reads TGTGCCAGCAGTTTATCGACGAATGAAAAACTGTTTTTT. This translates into CASSLSTNEKLFF.

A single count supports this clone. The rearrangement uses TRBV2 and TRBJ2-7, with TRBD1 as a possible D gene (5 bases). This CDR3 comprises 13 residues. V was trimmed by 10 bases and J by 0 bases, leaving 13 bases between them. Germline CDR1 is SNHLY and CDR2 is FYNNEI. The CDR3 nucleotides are TGTGCCACCACAGCACAGGACTCCTACGAGCAGTACTTC. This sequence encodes CATTAQDSYEQYF.

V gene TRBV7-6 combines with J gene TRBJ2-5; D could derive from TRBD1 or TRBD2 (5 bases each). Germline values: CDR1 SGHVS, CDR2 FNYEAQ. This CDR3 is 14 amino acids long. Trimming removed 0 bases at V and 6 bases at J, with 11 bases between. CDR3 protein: CASSLAGESKTQYF. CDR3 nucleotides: TGTGCCAGCAGCTTAGCGGGGGAGTCGAAGACCCAGTACTTC.

The CDR3 loop is CASSQGQVGMNTEAFF. CDR3 coding DNA: TGCGCCAGCAGCCAAGGGCAGGTCGGGATGAACACTGAAGCTTTCTTT. V and J are TRBV4-1 and TRBJ1-1; the D is unclear. Trimming took off 1 base at V and 0 bases at J, with 12 bases between the two ends. CDR1 and CDR2 from the germline V gene are MGHRA and YSYEKL. The CDR3 contains 16 residues.

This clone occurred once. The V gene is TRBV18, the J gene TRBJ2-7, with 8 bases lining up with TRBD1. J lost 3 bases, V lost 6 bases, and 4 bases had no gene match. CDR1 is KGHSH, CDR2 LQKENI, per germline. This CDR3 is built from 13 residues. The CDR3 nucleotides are TGTGCCAGCTCCCTCGGACAGGGCTACGAGCAGTACTTC. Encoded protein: CASSLGQGYEQYF.

The CDR3 sequence is CASSEAQSGRYGYTF. As DNA, the CDR3 is TGTGCCAGCAGTGAGGCCCAATCAGGGCGCTATGGCTACACCTTC. The genes are TRBV6-1 and TRBJ1-2; a possible D gene is TRBD1 (5 bases). Deletions cut 3 bases from V and 4 bases from J, with 15 bases between. This CDR3 has 15 residues. Germline V gene lookup returns CDR1 MNHNS and CDR2 SASEGT.

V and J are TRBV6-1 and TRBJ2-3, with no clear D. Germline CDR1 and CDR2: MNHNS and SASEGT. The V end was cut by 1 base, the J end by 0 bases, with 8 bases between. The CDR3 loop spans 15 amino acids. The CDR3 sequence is CASSEDRRSTDTQYF. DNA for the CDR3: TGTGCCAGCAGTGAAGACCGGCGGAGCACAGATACGCAGTATTTT.

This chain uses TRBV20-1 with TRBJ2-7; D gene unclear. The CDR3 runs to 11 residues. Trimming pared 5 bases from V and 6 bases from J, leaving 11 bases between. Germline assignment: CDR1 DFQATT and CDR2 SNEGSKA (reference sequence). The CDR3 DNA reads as TGCAGTGCTGCGGCCGGGTCCGAGCAGTACTTC. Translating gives CSAAAGSEQYF.

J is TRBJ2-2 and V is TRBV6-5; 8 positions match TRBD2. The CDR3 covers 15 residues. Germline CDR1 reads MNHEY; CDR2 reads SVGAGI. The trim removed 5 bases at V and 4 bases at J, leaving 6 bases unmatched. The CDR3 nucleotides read TGTGCCAGCAGTCGCGGGGGGCCCTTCACCGGGGAGCTGTTTTTT. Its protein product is CASSRGGPFTGELFF.

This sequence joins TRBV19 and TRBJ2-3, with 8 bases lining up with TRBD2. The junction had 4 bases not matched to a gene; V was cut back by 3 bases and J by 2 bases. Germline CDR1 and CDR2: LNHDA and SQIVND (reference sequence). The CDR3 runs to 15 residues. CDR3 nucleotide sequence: TGTGCCAGTAGTATGGGGACTAGGACCACAGATACGCAGTATTTT. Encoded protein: CASSMGTRTTDTQYF. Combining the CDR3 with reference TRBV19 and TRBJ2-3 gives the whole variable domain DGGITQSPKYLFRKEGQNVTLSCEQNLNHDAMYWYRQDPGQGLRLIYYSQIVNDFQKGDIAEGYSVSREKKESFPLTVTSAQKNPTAFYLCASSMGTRTTDTQYFGPGTRLTVL.

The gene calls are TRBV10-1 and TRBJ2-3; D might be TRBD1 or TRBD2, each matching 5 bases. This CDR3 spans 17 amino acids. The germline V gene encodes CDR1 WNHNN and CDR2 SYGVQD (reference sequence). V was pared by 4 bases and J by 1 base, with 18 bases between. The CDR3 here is CASSAVAGTAGTDTQYF. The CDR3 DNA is TGCGCCAGCAGTGCGGTTGCCGGGACGGCGGGCACAGATACGCAGTATTTT.

The DNA of the CDR3 is TGCAGCGTCTCGGTCGGTCGGAGAGGAAACACCATATATTTT. Translated: CSVSVGRRGNTIYF. This chain uses TRBV29-1 with TRBJ1-3; D is undetermined. Germline V gene lookup returns CDR1 SQVTM and CDR2 ANQGSEA. The CDR3 is made up of 14 amino acids. The V and J ends lost 6 bases and 4 bases respectively, with 16 bases between them.

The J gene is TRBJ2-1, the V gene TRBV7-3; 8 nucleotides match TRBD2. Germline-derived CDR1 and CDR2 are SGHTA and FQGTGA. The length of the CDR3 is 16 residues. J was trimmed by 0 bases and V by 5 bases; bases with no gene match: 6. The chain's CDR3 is CASSQLAESSYNEQFF. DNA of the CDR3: TGTGCCAGCAGCCAACTAGCGGAGAGCTCCTACAATGAGCAGTTCTTC.

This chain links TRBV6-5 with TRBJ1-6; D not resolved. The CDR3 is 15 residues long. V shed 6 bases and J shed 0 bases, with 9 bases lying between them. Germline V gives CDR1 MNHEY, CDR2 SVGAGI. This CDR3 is CASRQRSSYNSPLHF. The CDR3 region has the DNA TGTGCCAGCAGGCAGCGGAGCTCCTATAATTCACCCCTCCACTTT.

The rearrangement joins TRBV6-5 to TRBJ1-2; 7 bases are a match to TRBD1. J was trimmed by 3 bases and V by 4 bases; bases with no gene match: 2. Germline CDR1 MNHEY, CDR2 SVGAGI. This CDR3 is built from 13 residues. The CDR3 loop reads CASSFDRDYGYTF. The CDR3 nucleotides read TGTGCCAGCAGTTTCGACAGGGACTATGGCTACACCTTC.

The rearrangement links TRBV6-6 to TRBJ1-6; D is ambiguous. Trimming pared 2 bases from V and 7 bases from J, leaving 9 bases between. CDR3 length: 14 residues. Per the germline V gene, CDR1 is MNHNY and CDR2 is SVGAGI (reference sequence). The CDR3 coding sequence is TGTGCCAGCAGTTACGCCGGGCTGAATTCACCCCTCCACTTT. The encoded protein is CASSYAGLNSPLHF.

Here the CDR3 reads CASRKGGRSYGYTF. CDR3 nucleotides: TGTGCCAGCAGGAAGGGTGGTAGATCCTATGGCTACACCTTC. The genes are TRBV6-4 and TRBJ1-2; D is undetermined. The germline CDR1 and CDR2 sequences are MRHNA and SNTAGT. The CDR3 is 14 amino acids. The V gene lost 6 bases and the J gene lost 4 bases, with 15 bases spanning the gap.

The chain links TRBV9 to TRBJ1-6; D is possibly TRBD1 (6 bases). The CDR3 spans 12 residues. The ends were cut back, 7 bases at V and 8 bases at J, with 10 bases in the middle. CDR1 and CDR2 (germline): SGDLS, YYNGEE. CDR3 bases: TGTGCCAGCCGTAAGGGGGATTCACCCCTCCACTTT. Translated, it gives CASRKGDSPLHF.

CDR3 bases: TGCGCCAGCAGCTTCAGTCCTTACAGGACAGAGACCCAGTACTTC. Protein sequence: CASSFSPYRTETQYF. The V gene is TRBV5-1, the J gene TRBJ2-5; weak D call: TRBD1 (5 bases). Germline V gene data show CDR1 as SGHRS and CDR2 as YFSETQ. The CDR3 spans 15 residues. Deletions cut 2 bases from V and 4 bases from J, with 15 bases between.

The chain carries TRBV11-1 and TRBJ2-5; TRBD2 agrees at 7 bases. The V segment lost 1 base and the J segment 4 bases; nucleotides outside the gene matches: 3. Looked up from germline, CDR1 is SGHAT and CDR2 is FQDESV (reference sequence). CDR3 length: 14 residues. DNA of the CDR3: TGTGCCAGCAGCTTAGTCGGGGGGATAGAGACCCAGTACTTC. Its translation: CASSLVGGIETQYF.

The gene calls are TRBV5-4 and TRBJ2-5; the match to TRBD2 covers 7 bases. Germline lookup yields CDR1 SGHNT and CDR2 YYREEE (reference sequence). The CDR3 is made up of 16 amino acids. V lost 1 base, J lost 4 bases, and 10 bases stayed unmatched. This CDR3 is CASSLRSSGGGETQYF. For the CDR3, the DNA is TGTGCCAGCAGCTTGCGATCTAGCGGAGGCGGAGAGACCCAGTACTTC.

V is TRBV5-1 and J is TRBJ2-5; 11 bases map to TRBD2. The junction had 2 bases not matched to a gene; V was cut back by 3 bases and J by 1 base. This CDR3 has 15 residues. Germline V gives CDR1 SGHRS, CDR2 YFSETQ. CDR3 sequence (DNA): TGCGCCAGCAGCTCCGGGACTAGCGGCCAAGAGACCCAGTACTTC. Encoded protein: CASSSGTSGQETQYF.